The entry that follows covers one TCR beta chain sequence. There is no known antigen for this receptor. There are no base qualities to consult, and no much larger clone falls within one base. The donors were healthy, HIV-negative adults who had no recently reported acute infections or vaccinations. Every donor was a Caucasian adult residing in Nashville, Tennessee, USA. CD4+ T cells were enriched through magnetic negative selection, after which naive cells were positively selected on CD45RA and the remaining negative fraction served as the memory subset. After blood collection by leukapheresis, PBMCs were isolated using Ficoll-Histopaque density gradient centrifugation and then cryopreserved in the vapor phase of liquid nitrogen. Analytical flow cytometry was used to check the purity and quantity of each magnetically sorted T cell population. Genomic DNA was isolated from every sorted fraction and measured by UV absorbance on a Nanodrop 2000c.

This record belongs to a study of shared clonotypes between healthy human individuals (dated by TCRdb to 2020 to 2022). In the study overall: The cohort included three men and a couple of women between 18 and 49 years of age. For each donor, CD4 naive and CD4 memory were each given three plates, CD8 naive was given two plates, and CD8 memory was given one plate. Blood TCR repertoires of a handful of healthy adults were deeply sequenced to estimate repertoire size and the extent of clonotype sharing between individuals. Libraries were prepared and TCR repertoires were sequenced by different laboratories using diverse techniques, in order to increase sequencing depth and limit assay-specific biases. Leukapheresis yielded between about 0.94 and 8.9 billion PBMCs per donor.

The germline V gene encodes CDR1 SGHDN and CDR2 FVKESK. The cysteine opens and the phenylalanine closes a CDR3 of 15 amino acids. This entry keeps only the CDR3 DNA: 45 bases, framed from base 1. V sheds 2 bases and J sheds 5 bases, leaving 10 bases between their ends. Beyond this particular receptor, the publication reports: Pairwise subsampling led to the expectation that sequencing depth would affect the degree of clonotype sharing among donors. Larger estimated clonotype richness was generally found for naive subsets than for memory subsets. The small number of donors limited the genetic and exposure-history diversity represented. Rarefaction of sorted-subset datasets indicated incomplete sequencing despite the large sequencing depth. About 5% of naive CD4, approximately 3.7% of naive CD8, roughly 2.5% of memory CD4, and about 0.4% of memory CD8 clonotypes were shared across a few donors. Compared with non-shared clonotypes, clonotypes shared by all four sorted-subset donors had higher generation probabilities. Only blood was sampled, and tissue TCR repertoires likely differ from those in blood.

Using the deep immunoSEQ assay, TCR CDR3 regions were amplified from genomic DNA by multiplex PCR. Extracted genomic DNA from each cell subset was spread evenly across all wells of several immunoSEQ 96-well plates, with each plate serving as a replicate. For sorted subsets, around 200 ng genomic DNA, equal to approximately 30,000 T cell genomes, was loaded into each replicate PCR. Purified libraries were measured with a Qubit 3.0 fluorometer, size-checked on a Bioanalyzer 2100, and measured again with the KAPA Library Quantification kit. A separate single-read 150-cycle Illumina NextSeq 550 flow cell was used to sequence each immunoSEQ 96-well plate. For the original study's pipeline: Because the immunoSEQ output held only junctional sequences and lacked quality scores, the filtering could not match the filtering applied to full-length reads. Sequences were annotated with PyIR, a Python wrapper for IgBLAST v1.9, and V/J genes and CDR3 were assigned using IMGT germline references. Reads with weak V/J assignments (E-value above 1e-6), missing CDR3, stop codons, out-of-frame junctions, or ambiguous translated residues were removed. A V3J clonotype was defined by an identical inferred V gene, J gene, and CDR3 amino acid sequence. To compute the percentage overlap between repertoires, the number of shared unique clonotypes was divided by the size of the smaller repertoire. Three approaches were used to assess repertoire richness: RTK rarefaction, the Chao1 estimator, and Recon v2.1 estimates of unobserved clonotypes. Generation probabilities were computed with OLGA for all TCRbeta clonotypes obtained by the gDNA method from several donors. TCRdb carries this immuneACCESS record with in-frame sequences only. Its versions omit some clonotypes, under half of them owing to an unresolved V gene in the studies checked, with the rest unexplained. V and J calls plus clone size are reproduced from that table; the DNA served to infer D and trimming. The sample includes roughly 2 million clones, with about 95% observed a single time. Around 0.13% of the sample rests with the top ten.

The rearrangement combines TRBV14 with TRBJ1-6; TRBD1 is perhaps the D gene, given 5 matching bases. Sequenced material: naive CD4+ T cells sorted from blood. The cell subset or site label, as the study defines it: CD45RA+ positively selected. The clonotype was recovered from a man aged 18 to 29 in good health. The CDR3 here reads CASSQFQGNNSPLHF. The DNA sequence is given as TGTGCCAGCAGCCAATTTCAGGGTAATAATTCACCCCTCCACTTT.